This T cell receptor (beta chain) comes out of a study of radiation and T cells in renal cell carcinoma. Overall study context: Nephrectomy followed 15 Gy stereotactic body radiation by 4 weeks.

Profiled with immunoSEQ multiplex PCR; TCRdb holds only in-frame clones, not every one. The sample has approximately 150,000 clones, approximately 87% seen once. V lost 3 bases to trimming and J lost 10 bases, with 14 bases between them. Germline-derived CDR1 and CDR2 are GTSNPN and SVGIG (reference sequence). The CDR3 extends over 12 amino acids. Overall study findings and caveats: Without pretreatment biopsies, baseline tumor clonotype presence was undetermined.

Regarding this clone: Antigen: not known.

As for time point: baseline pretreatment blood. Treatment defined: 15 Gy SBRT to primary tumor, nephrectomy 4 weeks later. The V and J genes are TRBV30 and TRBJ2-3; a possible D gene is TRBD1 (5 bases). Source: blood, taken from a patient whose treatment included radiotherapy and nephrectomy. The sequence derives from a woman in her fifties or sixties with renal cell carcinoma. CDR3 protein: CAWSLGVLAQYF. For the CDR3, the DNA is TGTGCCTGGAGCCTAGGGGTGCTTGCGCAGTATTTT.